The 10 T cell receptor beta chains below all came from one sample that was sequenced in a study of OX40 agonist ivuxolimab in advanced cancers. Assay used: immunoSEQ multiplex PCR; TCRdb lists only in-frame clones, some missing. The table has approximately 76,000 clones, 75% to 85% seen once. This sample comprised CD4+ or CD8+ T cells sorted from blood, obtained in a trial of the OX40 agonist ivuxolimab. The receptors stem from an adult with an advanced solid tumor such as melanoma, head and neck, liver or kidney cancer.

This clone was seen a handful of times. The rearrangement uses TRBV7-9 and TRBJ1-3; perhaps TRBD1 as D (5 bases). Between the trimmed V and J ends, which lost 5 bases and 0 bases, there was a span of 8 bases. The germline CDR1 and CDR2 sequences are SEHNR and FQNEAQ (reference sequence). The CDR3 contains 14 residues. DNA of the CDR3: TGTGCCAGCAGCCCGGACATCTCTGGAAACACCATATATTTT. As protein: CASSPDISGNTIYF.

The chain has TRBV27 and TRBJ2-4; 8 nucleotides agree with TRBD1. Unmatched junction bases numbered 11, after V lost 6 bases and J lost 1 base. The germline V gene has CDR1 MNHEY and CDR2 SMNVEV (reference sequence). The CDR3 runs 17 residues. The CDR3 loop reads CASRGISDRDAKNIQYF. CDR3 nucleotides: TGTGCCAGCAGGGGGATCTCGGACAGGGACGCCAAAAACATTCAGTACTTC.

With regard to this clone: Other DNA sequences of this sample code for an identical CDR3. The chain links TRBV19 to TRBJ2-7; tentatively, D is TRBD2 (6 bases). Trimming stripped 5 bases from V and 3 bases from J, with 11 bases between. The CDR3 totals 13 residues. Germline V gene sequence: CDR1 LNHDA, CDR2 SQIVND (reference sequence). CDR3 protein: CASSGGSRYEQYF. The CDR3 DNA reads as TGTGCCAGTAGTGGGGGGTCCCGCTACGAGCAGTACTTC. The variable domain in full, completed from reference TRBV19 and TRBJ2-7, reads DGGITQSPKYLFRKEGQNVTLSCEQNLNHDAMYWYRQDPGQGLRLIYYSQIVNDFQKGDIAEGYSVSREKKESFPLTVTSAQKNPTAFYLCASSGGSRYEQYFGPGTRLTVT.

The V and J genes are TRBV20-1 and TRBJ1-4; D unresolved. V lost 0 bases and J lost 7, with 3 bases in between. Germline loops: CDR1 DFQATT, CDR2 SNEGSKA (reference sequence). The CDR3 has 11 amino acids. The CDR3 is CSARESEKLFF. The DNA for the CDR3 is TGCAGTGCTAGAGAATCTGAAAAACTGTTTTTT.

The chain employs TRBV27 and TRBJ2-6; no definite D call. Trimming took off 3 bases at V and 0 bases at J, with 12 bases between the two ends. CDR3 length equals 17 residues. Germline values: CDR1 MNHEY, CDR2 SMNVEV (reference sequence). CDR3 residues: CASSFARQSSGANVLTF. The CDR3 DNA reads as TGTGCCAGCAGTTTTGCCAGGCAATCCTCTGGGGCCAACGTCCTGACTTTC.

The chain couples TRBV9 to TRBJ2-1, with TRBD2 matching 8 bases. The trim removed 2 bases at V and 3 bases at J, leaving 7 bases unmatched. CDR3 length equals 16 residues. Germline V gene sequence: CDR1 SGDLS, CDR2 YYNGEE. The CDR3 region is CASSVAGTSLYNEQFF. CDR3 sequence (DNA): TGTGCCAGCAGCGTCGCTGGGACTAGTCTCTACAATGAGCAGTTCTTC.

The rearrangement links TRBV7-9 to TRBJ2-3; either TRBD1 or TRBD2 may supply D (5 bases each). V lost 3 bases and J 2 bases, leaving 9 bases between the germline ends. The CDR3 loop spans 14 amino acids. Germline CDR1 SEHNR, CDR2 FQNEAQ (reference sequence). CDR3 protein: CASSFGGPTDTQYF. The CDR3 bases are TGTGCCAGCAGCTTTGGGGGTCCCACAGATACGCAGTATTTT.

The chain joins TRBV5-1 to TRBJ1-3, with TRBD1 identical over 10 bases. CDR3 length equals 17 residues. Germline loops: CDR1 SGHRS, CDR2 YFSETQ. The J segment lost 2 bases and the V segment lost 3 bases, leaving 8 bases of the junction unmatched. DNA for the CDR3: TGCGCCAGCAGCTCAGGACAGGGGGATGGGGCTGGAAACACCATATATTTT. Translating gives CASSSGQGDGAGNTIYF.

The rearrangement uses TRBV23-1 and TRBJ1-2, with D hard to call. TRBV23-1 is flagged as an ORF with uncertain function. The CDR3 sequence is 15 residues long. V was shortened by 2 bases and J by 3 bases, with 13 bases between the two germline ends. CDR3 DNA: TGCGCCAGCAGTCAAAGGAGTGAGCCGTACTATGGCTACACCTTC. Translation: CASSQRSEPYYGYTF.

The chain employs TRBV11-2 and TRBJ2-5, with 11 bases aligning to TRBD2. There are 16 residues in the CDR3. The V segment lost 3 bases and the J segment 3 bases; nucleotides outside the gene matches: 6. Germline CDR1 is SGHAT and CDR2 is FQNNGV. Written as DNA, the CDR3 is TGTGCCAGCAGCTTGAGACCGGGACTAGCGGAAGAGACCCAGTACTTC. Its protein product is CASSLRPGLAEETQYF.